The rows below give T cell receptor beta chains drawn from one sample of a study of early T cells in non-severe SARS-CoV-2 infection. TCRdb analysed the 5' RACE reads with MiXCR anew, one entry per CDR3 protein. The sample has fewer than 120,000 distinct CDR3 sequences, over 10% seen once. Sequenced material: whole blood, taken at baseline. The receptors shown here come from an adult who was a healthcare worker with PCR-confirmed SARS-CoV-2 infection or an uninfected control (not recorded which). CDR3s include the opening cysteine and the closing phenylalanine or tryptophan. The order of the fields is V gene, CDR3 protein.

v_call: TRBV25-1; cdr3_aa: CASSSSKGAGTDTQYF
v_call: TRBV5-4; cdr3_aa: CASSLVGGSPGNTIYF
v_call: TRBV28; cdr3_aa: CASSLGGTGGFGYTF
v_call: TRBV4-2; cdr3_aa: CASSQDSGGAYNEQFF
v_call: TRBV20-1; cdr3_aa: CSASGDYPGQGTQYF
v_call: TRBV5-1; cdr3_aa: CASSWGVPLPRSGNTIYF
v_call: TRBV27; cdr3_aa: CASSLSPVTEAFF
v_call: TRBV27; cdr3_aa: CASSFRRNQETQYF
v_call: TRBV18; cdr3_aa: CASSPLTGDANTGELFF
v_call: TRBV5-1; cdr3_aa: CASSLVLQGGHDNSPLHF
v_call: TRBV29-1; cdr3_aa: CSAHLPTQASNEKLFF
v_call: TRBV29-1; cdr3_aa: CSANRGGQETQYF
v_call: TRBV7-8; cdr3_aa: CASRVRTGAGELLF
v_call: TRBV28; cdr3_aa: CASSLGQAAEAFF
v_call: TRBV18; cdr3_aa: CASSPTGNTEAFF
v_call: TRBV3-1; cdr3_aa: CASSQTRGGIANEQFF
v_call: TRBV4-1; cdr3_aa: CASSQAGELFF
v_call: TRBV6-5; cdr3_aa: CATHGGVRTEAFF
v_call: TRBV27; cdr3_aa: CASSFSSGQVNYGYTF
v_call: TRBV5-1; cdr3_aa: CASSLSPGNEQFF
v_call: TRBV29-1; cdr3_aa: CSVGQGSYNEQFF
v_call: TRBV12-3/TRBV12-4; cdr3_aa: CASSTLLGSMATQYF
v_call: TRBV20-1; cdr3_aa: CSASWASGRRGGEQFF
v_call: TRBV3-1; cdr3_aa: CASSQPGQGFEQYF
v_call: TRBV23-1; cdr3_aa: CASTPGQGLYSNQPQHF
v_call: TRBV28; cdr3_aa: CASSSFDGRGNSYEQYF
v_call: TRBV28; cdr3_aa: CASSLDLPYEQYF
v_call: TRBV4-2; cdr3_aa: CASSHNGGTDTQYF
v_call: TRBV20-1; cdr3_aa: CSARDLGTGRVANSPLHF
v_call: TRBV20-1; cdr3_aa: CSARDPRGAQYF
v_call: TRBV12-3/TRBV12-4; cdr3_aa: CANSWGTRLTGELFF
v_call: TRBV20-1; cdr3_aa: CSASSVATNYGYTF
v_call: TRBV28; cdr3_aa: CASSTTWGTEAFF
v_call: TRBV4-2; cdr3_aa: CASSQDGPSVRGQETQYF
v_call: TRBV27; cdr3_aa: CASSLVPGANVLTF
v_call: TRBV4-1; cdr3_aa: CASSQDVLNTEAFF
v_call: TRBV7-2; cdr3_aa: CASSMGTLVSGEQFF
v_call: TRBV28; cdr3_aa: CASSLEGSPSIGYGYTF
v_call: TRBV4-1; cdr3_aa: CASAVKPGGVATNEKLFF
v_call: TRBV25-1; cdr3_aa: CASSGTSSYNSPLHF
v_call: TRBV5-1; cdr3_aa: CASGGLTGANVLTF
v_call: TRBV19; cdr3_aa: CASSPSGSGYEQFF
v_call: TRBV3-1; cdr3_aa: CASSQGGVPIQYF